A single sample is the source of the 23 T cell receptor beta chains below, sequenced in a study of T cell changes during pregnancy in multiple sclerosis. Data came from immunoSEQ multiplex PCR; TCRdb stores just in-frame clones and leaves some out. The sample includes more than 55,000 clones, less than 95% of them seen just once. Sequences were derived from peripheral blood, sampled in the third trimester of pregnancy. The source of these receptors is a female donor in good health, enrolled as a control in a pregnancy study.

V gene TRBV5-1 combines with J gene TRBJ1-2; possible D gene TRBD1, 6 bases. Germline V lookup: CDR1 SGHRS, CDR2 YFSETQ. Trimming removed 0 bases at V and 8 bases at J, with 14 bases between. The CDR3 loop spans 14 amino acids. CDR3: CASSLAGTLFGYTF. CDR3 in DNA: TGCGCCAGCAGCTTGGCCGGGACATTGTTCGGCTACACCTTC.

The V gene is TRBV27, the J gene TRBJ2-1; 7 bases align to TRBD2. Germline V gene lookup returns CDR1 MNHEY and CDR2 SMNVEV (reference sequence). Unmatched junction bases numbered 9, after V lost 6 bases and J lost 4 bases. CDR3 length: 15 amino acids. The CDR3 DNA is TGTGCCAGCAGCCCCGGGACTAATTCATACAATGAGCAGTTCTTC. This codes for CASSPGTNSYNEQFF.

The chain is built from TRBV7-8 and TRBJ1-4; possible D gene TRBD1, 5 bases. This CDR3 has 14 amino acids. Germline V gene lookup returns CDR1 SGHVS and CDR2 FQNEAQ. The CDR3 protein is CAVAGEATNEKLFF. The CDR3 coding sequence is TGTGCGGTGGCGGGGGAGGCAACTAATGAAAAACTGTTTTTT.

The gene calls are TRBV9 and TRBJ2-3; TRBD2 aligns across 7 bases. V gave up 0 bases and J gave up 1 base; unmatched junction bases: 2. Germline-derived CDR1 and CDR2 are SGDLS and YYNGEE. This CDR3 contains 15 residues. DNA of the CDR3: TGTGCCAGCAGCGTAGGGAGCGGGGGCACAGATACGCAGTATTTT. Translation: CASSVGSGGTDTQYF.

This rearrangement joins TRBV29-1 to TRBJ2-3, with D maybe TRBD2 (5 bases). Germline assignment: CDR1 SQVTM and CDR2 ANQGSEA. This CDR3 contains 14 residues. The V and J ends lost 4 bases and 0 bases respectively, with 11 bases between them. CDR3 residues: CSVAYGSSTDTQYF. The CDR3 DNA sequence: TGCAGCGTTGCCTATGGGAGTAGCACAGATACGCAGTATTTT.

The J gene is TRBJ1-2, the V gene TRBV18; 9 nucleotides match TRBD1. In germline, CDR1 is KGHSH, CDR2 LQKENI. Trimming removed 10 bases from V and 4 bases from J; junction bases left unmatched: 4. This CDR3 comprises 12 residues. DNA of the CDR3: TGTGCCACCGGACAGGGGTCCTATGGCTACACCTTC. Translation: CATGQGSYGYTF.

CDR3 region: CATPGDRGETQYF. The CDR3 DNA is TGTGCCACCCCCGGTGACAGGGGAGAGACCCAGTACTTC. The chain recombines TRBV6-5 with TRBJ2-5; 8 bases are a match to TRBD1. From germline, CDR1 is MNHEY and CDR2 SVGAGI. V lost 10 bases and J lost 4; bases outside the gene matches: 8. The CDR3 covers 13 residues.

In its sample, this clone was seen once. The DNA of the CDR3 is TGTGCCAGCAGCGTACTGGTATCGAGGGGACAGGGCGGCTACACCTTC. It is translated as CASSVLVSRGQGGYTF. The gene calls are TRBV9 and TRBJ1-2; 9 nucleotides line up with TRBD1. Per germline, CDR1 SGDLS and CDR2 YYNGEE. The CDR3 totals 16 residues. The ends lost 1 base at V and 8 bases at J; junction bases unmatched: 12.

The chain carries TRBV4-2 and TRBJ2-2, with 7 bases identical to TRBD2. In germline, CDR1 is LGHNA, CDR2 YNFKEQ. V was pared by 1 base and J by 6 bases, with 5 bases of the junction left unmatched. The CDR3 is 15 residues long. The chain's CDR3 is CASSQVGRESGELFF. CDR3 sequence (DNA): TGTGCCAGCAGCCAAGTCGGGCGGGAGTCCGGGGAGCTGTTTTTT.

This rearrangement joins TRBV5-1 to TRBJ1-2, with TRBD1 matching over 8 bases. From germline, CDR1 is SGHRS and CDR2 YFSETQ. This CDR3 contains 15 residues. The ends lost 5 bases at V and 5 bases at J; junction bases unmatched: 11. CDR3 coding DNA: TGCGCCAGCAGTTCCTCGACAGGGGCCCAATATGGCTACACCTTC. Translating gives CASSSSTGAQYGYTF.

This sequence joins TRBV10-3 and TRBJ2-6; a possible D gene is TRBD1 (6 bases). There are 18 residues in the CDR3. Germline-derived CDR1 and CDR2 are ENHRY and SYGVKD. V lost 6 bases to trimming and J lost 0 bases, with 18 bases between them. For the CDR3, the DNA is TGTGCCATCAGCCCAGTTACAGGGCGCTCCTCTGGGGCCAACGTCCTGACTTTC. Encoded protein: CAISPVTGRSSGANVLTF.

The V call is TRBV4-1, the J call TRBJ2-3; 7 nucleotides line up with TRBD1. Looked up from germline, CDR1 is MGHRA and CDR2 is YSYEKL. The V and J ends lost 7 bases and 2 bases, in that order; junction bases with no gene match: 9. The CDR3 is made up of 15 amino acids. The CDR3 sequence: CASTLRDRPTDTQYF. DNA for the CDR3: TGCGCCAGCACCTTAAGGGACAGACCCACAGATACGCAGTATTTT.

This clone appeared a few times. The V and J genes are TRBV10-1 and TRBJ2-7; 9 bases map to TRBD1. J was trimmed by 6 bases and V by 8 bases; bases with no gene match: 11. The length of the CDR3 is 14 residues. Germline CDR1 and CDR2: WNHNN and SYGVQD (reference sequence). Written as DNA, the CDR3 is TGCGCCAGCCCACTCGAGGACAGGGGACCCGAGCAGTACTTC. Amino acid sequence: CASPLEDRGPEQYF.

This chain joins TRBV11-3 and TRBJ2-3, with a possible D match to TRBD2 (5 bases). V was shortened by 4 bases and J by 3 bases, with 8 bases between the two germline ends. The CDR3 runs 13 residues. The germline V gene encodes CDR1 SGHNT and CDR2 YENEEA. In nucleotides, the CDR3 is TGTGCCAGCAGCTGGACGGGAACAGATACGCAGTATTTT. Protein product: CASSWTGTDTQYF.

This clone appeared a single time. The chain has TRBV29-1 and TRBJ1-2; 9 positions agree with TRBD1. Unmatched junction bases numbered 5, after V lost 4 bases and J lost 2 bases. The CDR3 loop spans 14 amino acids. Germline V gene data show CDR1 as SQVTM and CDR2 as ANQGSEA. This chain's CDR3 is CSVGGTGGNYGYTF. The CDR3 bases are TGCAGCGTTGGTGGAACAGGGGGCAACTATGGCTACACCTTC.

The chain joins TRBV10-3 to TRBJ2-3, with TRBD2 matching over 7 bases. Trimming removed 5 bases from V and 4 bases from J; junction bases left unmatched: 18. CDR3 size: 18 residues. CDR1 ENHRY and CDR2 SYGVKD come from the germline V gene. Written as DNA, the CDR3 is TGTGCCATCAGTAAAACCCACAAAGCGGGGTCCGGGTCAGATACGCAGTATTTT. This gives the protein CAISKTHKAGSGSDTQYF.

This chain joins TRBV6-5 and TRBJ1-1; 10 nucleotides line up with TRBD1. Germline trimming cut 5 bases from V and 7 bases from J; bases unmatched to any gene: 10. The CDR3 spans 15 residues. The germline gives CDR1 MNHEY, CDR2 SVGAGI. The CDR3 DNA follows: TGTGCCAGCAGTACGCGACAGGGGGCCCTCCGTGAAGCTTTCTTT. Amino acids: CASSTRQGALREAFF.

As DNA, the CDR3 is TGTGCCAGCAGCCCAGTTAGTAGCGGGACGGGGACCGGGGAGCTGTTTTTT. This sequence encodes CASSPVSSGTGTGELFF. The chain recombines TRBV11-3 with TRBJ2-2; 8 bases agree with TRBD2. V was pared by 5 bases and J by 5 bases, with 13 bases of the junction left unmatched. Germline V CDR1 and CDR2: SGHNT, YENEEA. The CDR3 length is 17 residues. The full variable domain, with the rest looked up from reference TRBV11-3 and TRBJ2-2, is EAGVVQSPRYKIIEKKQPVAFWCNPISGHNTLYWYLQNLGQGPELLIRYENEEAVDDSQLPKDRFSAERLKGVDSTLKIQPAELGDSAVYLCASSPVSSGTGTGELFFGEGSRLTVL.

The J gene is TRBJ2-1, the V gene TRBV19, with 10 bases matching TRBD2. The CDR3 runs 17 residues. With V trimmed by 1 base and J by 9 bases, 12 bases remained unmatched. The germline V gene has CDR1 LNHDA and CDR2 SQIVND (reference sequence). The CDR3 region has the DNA TGTGCCAGTAGTATAGTTCGGGGTAGCGGGAGGATGGGTGAGCAGTTCTTC. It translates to CASSIVRGSGRMGEQFF.

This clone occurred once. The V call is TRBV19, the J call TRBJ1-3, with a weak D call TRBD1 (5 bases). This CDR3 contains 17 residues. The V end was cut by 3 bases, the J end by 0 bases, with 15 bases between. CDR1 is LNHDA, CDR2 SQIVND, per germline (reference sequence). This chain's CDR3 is CASSISAGPYSGNTIYF. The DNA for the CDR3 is TGTGCCAGTAGTATCTCAGCAGGGCCATACTCTGGAAACACCATATATTTT.

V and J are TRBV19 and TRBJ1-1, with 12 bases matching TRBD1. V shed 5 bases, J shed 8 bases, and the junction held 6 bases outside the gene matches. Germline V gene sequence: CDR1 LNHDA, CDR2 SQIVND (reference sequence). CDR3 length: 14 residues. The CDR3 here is CASSPRDRGPEAFF. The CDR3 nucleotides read TGTGCCAGTAGTCCCCGGGACAGGGGGCCAGAAGCTTTCTTT. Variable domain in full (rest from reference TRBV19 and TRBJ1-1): DGGITQSPKYLFRKEGQNVTLSCEQNLNHDAMYWYRQDPGQGLRLIYYSQIVNDFQKGDIAEGYSVSREKKESFPLTVTSAQKNPTAFYLCASSPRDRGPEAFFGQGTRLTVV.

Here the CDR3 DNA reads TGTGCCAGCGGACTGGACACCGGGGAGCTGTTTTTT. Translating gives CASGLDTGELFF. The chain is built from TRBV7-8 and TRBJ2-2, with a tentative D call TRBD2 (5 bases). The V end was cut by 8 bases, the J end by 3 bases, with 7 bases between. The germline CDR1 and CDR2 sequences are SGHVS and FQNEAQ. CDR3 length equals 12 residues.

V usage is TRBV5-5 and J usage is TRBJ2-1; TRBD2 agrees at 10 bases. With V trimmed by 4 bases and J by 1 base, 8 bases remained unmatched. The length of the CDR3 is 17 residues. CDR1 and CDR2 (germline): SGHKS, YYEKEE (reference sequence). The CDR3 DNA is TGTGCCAGCAGCCCCTCCCCTAGCGGGAGTTCCTACAATGAGCAGTTCTTC. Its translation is CASSPSPSGSSYNEQFF.